This TCR beta chain was captured by sequencing in a study of CD8 T cells in ankylosing spondylitis. Study-level results: Seven to nine highly homologous variants formed a TCR beta motif that appeared characteristic of ankylosing spondylitis blood. Reactive arthritis synovial fluid and blood were previously reported to contain some motif variants.

The CDR3 loop spans 15 amino acids. The V end was cut by 5 bases, the J end by 3 bases, with 14 bases between. From germline, CDR1 is SEHNR and CDR2 FQNEAQ (reference sequence). This clonotype was counted at least ten times. Its antigen remains unknown. A single record per CDR3 protein comes from TCRdb applying MiXCR to the 5' RACE reads. The sample has more than 250,000 distinct CDR3 sequences; around 10% are singletons. The receptor was isolated from a female donor with ankylosing spondylitis or in good health (not recorded which). Sequences were obtained from blood, either unsorted or a sorted T cell fraction (not recorded which). The chain carries TRBV7-9 and TRBJ2-1, with D perhaps assigned TRBD1 or TRBD2 (5 bases each). The CDR3 DNA is TGTGCCAGCAGCGTTCGCCGGGACGGCTACAATGAGCAGTTCTTC. Its translation: CASSVRRDGYNEQFF. Looking up the rest from reference TRBV7-9 and TRBJ2-1 gives the full variable domain: DTGVSQNPRHKITKRGQNVTFRCDPISEHNRLYWYRQTLGQGPEFLTYFQNEAQLEKSRLLSDRFSAERPKGSFSTLEIQRTEQGDSAMYLCASSVRRDGYNEQFFGPGTRLTVL.